This entry lists 17 T cell receptor beta chains sequenced from one sample in a study of shared clonotypes between healthy human individuals. Here immunoSEQ multiplex PCR was the method, and the copy in TCRdb shows in-frame clones only, minus some. The table includes 2 million to 2.5 million clones, approximately 94% detected once. Sequenced: naive CD4+ T cells sorted from blood. Specified subset: CD45RA+ positively selected. The source of these receptors is a man younger than 30 in good health.

The gene calls are TRBV21-1 and TRBJ1-2; no DNA check was done on the table's D call, TRBD1. TRBV21-1 corresponds to a pseudogene. The CDR3 spans 15 residues. DNA for the CDR3: TGTGCCAGCAGCAAAGAGCTAGGGGAACACTATGGCTACACCTTC. It specifies CASSKELGEHYGYTF.

There are a few counts of this clone. The genes are TRBV5-1 and TRBJ1-6; TRBD1 aligns across 8 bases. The germline CDR1 and CDR2 sequences are SGHRS and YFSETQ. The ends lost 0 bases at V and 10 bases at J; junction bases unmatched: 3. This CDR3 has 14 amino acids. CDR3 amino acids: CASSLETGGSPLHF. The CDR3 DNA is TGCGCCAGCAGCTTGGAAACAGGGGGATCACCCCTCCACTTT.

V usage is TRBV7-3 and J usage is TRBJ1-1; D remains unclear. CDR3 size: 14 residues. Per germline, CDR1 SGHTA and CDR2 FQGTGA. V was cut by 4 bases and J by 2 bases, with 11 bases left in between. CDR3 bases: TGTGCCAGCAGCTATTCAGCGCAAAACACTGAAGCTTTCTTT. This translates into CASSYSAQNTEAFF.

The chain couples TRBV30 to TRBJ2-5; D is uncertain. The CDR3 is 13 residues long. Germline V CDR1 and CDR2: GTSNPN, SVGIG (reference sequence). The germline V and J ends were trimmed by 0 bases and 0 bases, with 5 bases remaining between them. CDR3 coding DNA: TGTGCCTGGAGTGTTAACAACCAAGAGACCCAGTACTTC. This sequence encodes CAWSVNNQETQYF.

V gene TRBV27 combines with J gene TRBJ2-7; 7 positions agree with TRBD2. The CDR3 has 14 residues. J was trimmed by 5 bases and V by 6 bases; bases with no gene match: 10. Germline CDR1 reads MNHEY; CDR2 reads SMNVEV (reference sequence). The CDR3 sequence is CASRRGSGTHEQYF. In DNA, the CDR3 is TGTGCCAGCAGGCGGGGGAGCGGGACCCACGAGCAGTACTTC.

The chain has TRBV7-2 and TRBJ1-5; a possible D gene is TRBD1 (5 bases). The CDR3 length is 14 residues. Looked up from germline, CDR1 is SGHTA and CDR2 is FQGNSA. The germline V and J ends were trimmed by 3 bases and 4 bases, with 10 bases remaining between them. The CDR3 bases are TGTGCCAGCAGCTTTCTGGAGGGGAATCAGCCCCAGCATTTT. Translated, it gives CASSFLEGNQPQHF. The full variable domain, rest sourced from reference TRBV7-2 and TRBJ1-5, is GAGVSQSPSNKVTEKGKDVELRCDPISGHTALYWYRQSLGQGLEFLIYFQGNSAPDKSGLPSDRFSAERTGGSVSTLTIQRTQQEDSAVYLCASSFLEGNQPQHFGDGTRLSIL.

Points on this clone: The sample holds other DNA sequences that translate to the same CDR3. The V call is TRBV6-5, the J call TRBJ2-5; 7 bases line up with TRBD2. The CDR3 sequence is 16 residues long. The V segment lost 0 bases and the J segment 2 bases; nucleotides outside the gene matches: 6. Germline lookup yields CDR1 MNHEY and CDR2 SVGAGI. The CDR3 DNA is TGTGCCAGCAGTTACTCTGGCCTAGCGGTTCAAGAGACCCAGTACTTC. Translation gives CASSYSGLAVQETQYF.

On this clone itself: The sample holds other DNA sequences that translate to the same CDR3. The V and J genes are TRBV5-1 and TRBJ1-3; unclear D gene. V was trimmed by 4 bases and J by 4 bases, leaving 3 bases between them. Germline V gene data show CDR1 as SGHRS and CDR2 as YFSETQ. The CDR3 loop spans 11 amino acids. The CDR3 coding sequence is TGCGCCAGCAGCGGGGGAAACACCATATATTTT. It translates to CASSGGNTIYF.

The chain employs TRBV27 and TRBJ1-1; 9 nucleotides line up with TRBD1. The CDR3 has 14 residues. With 7 bases clipped from V and 5 bases from J, the junction kept 8 bases outside the gene matches. The V gene's germline CDR1 is MNHEY and CDR2 SMNVEV (reference sequence). For the CDR3, the DNA is TGTGCCAGCACCACCCGGGACAGGGAAACTGAAGCTTTCTTT. It encodes CASTTRDRETEAFF.

The chain combines TRBV15 with TRBJ2-5, with TRBD2 as a possible D gene (6 bases). Germline V gene sequence: CDR1 LNHNV, CDR2 YYDKDF (reference sequence). Between the trimmed V and J ends, which lost 1 base and 4 bases, there was a span of 7 bases. The CDR3 totals 13 residues. Here the CDR3 reads CATSRVGGETQYF. In nucleotides, the CDR3 is TGTGCCACCAGCAGAGTCGGGGGAGAGACCCAGTACTTC.

The chain links TRBV7-9 to TRBJ2-3; 10 bases map to TRBD2. The CDR3 loop spans 15 amino acids. V was pared by 6 bases and J by 5 bases, with 8 bases of the junction left unmatched. Germline CDR1 is SEHNR and CDR2 is FQNEAQ (reference sequence). The CDR3 here is CASSFSGGRRDTQYF. The DNA of the CDR3 is TGTGCCAGCAGTTTTAGCGGGGGGCGTAGAGATACGCAGTATTTT. The variable domain in full, with the rest retrieved from reference TRBV7-9 and TRBJ2-3, is DTGVSQNPRHKITKRGQNVTFRCDPISEHNRLYWYRQTLGQGPEFLTYFQNEAQLEKSRLLSDRFSAERPKGSFSTLEIQRTEQGDSAMYLCASSFSGGRRDTQYFGPGTRLTVL.

The chain has TRBV25-1 and TRBJ2-5, with D perhaps matching TRBD1 (5 bases). V was pared by 3 bases and J by 1 base, with 18 bases between. Germline loops: CDR1 MGHDK, CDR2 SYGVNS. The CDR3 runs 17 residues. CDR3 amino acids: CASSDPHTQGFQETQYF. CDR3 DNA: TGTGCCAGCAGTGACCCTCATACTCAGGGATTCCAAGAGACCCAGTACTTC.

The chain couples TRBV7-2 to TRBJ2-3; 10 bases align to TRBD2. J lost 2 bases, V lost 1 base, and 6 bases had no gene match. This CDR3 has 17 residues. CDR1 is SGHTA and CDR2 is FQGNSA in the germline V gene. The CDR3 bases are TGTGCCAGCAGCTTAGGAATTAGCGGGGGGTTCACAGATACGCAGTATTTT. Its translation: CASSLGISGGFTDTQYF.

This chain links TRBV11-2 with TRBJ1-4, with D tentatively TRBD1 (5 bases). V dropped 2 bases and J dropped 5 bases, with 12 bases sitting between them. The CDR3 consists of 15 residues. Germline V gene data show CDR1 as SGHAT and CDR2 as FQNNGV. The CDR3: CASSLTGVPNEKLFF. The CDR3 DNA is TGTGCCAGCAGCTTAACGGGGGTACCCAATGAAAAACTGTTTTTT.

The chain uses TRBV7-2 and TRBJ2-1, with 16 bases aligning to TRBD2. V lost 2 bases, J lost 8 bases, and 3 bases stayed unmatched. CDR3 size: 16 residues. CDR1 and CDR2 (germline): SGHTA, FQGNSA. The CDR3: CASSLPGTSGGDEQFF. The DNA of the CDR3 is TGTGCCAGCAGCTTACCAGGGACTAGCGGGGGGGATGAGCAGTTCTTC. The whole variable domain, filled in from reference TRBV7-2 and TRBJ2-1, reads GAGVSQSPSNKVTEKGKDVELRCDPISGHTALYWYRQSLGQGLEFLIYFQGNSAPDKSGLPSDRFSAERTGGSVSTLTIQRTQQEDSAVYLCASSLPGTSGGDEQFFGPGTRLTVL.

The rearrangement uses TRBV7-9 and TRBJ2-3; 15 bases are shared with TRBD2. The V segment lost 1 base and the J segment 4 bases; nucleotides outside the gene matches: 0. The germline V gene encodes CDR1 SEHNR and CDR2 FQNEAQ (reference sequence). This CDR3 region has 16 residues. CDR3 region: CASSLGTSGGADTQYF. The CDR3 nucleotides read TGTGCCAGCAGCTTAGGGACTAGCGGGGGGGCAGATACGCAGTATTTT.

The rearrangement uses TRBV5-6 and TRBJ2-2, with 11 bases matching TRBD1. The V gene end was trimmed by 3 bases and the J gene end by 4 bases; junction bases not matched to a gene: 5. Germline V gene data show CDR1 as SGHDT and CDR2 as YYEEEE. The CDR3 sequence is 16 residues long. The CDR3 loop is CASSSAGTGGTGELFF. DNA for the CDR3: TGTGCCAGCAGCTCAGCCGGGACAGGGGGCACCGGGGAGCTGTTTTTT.